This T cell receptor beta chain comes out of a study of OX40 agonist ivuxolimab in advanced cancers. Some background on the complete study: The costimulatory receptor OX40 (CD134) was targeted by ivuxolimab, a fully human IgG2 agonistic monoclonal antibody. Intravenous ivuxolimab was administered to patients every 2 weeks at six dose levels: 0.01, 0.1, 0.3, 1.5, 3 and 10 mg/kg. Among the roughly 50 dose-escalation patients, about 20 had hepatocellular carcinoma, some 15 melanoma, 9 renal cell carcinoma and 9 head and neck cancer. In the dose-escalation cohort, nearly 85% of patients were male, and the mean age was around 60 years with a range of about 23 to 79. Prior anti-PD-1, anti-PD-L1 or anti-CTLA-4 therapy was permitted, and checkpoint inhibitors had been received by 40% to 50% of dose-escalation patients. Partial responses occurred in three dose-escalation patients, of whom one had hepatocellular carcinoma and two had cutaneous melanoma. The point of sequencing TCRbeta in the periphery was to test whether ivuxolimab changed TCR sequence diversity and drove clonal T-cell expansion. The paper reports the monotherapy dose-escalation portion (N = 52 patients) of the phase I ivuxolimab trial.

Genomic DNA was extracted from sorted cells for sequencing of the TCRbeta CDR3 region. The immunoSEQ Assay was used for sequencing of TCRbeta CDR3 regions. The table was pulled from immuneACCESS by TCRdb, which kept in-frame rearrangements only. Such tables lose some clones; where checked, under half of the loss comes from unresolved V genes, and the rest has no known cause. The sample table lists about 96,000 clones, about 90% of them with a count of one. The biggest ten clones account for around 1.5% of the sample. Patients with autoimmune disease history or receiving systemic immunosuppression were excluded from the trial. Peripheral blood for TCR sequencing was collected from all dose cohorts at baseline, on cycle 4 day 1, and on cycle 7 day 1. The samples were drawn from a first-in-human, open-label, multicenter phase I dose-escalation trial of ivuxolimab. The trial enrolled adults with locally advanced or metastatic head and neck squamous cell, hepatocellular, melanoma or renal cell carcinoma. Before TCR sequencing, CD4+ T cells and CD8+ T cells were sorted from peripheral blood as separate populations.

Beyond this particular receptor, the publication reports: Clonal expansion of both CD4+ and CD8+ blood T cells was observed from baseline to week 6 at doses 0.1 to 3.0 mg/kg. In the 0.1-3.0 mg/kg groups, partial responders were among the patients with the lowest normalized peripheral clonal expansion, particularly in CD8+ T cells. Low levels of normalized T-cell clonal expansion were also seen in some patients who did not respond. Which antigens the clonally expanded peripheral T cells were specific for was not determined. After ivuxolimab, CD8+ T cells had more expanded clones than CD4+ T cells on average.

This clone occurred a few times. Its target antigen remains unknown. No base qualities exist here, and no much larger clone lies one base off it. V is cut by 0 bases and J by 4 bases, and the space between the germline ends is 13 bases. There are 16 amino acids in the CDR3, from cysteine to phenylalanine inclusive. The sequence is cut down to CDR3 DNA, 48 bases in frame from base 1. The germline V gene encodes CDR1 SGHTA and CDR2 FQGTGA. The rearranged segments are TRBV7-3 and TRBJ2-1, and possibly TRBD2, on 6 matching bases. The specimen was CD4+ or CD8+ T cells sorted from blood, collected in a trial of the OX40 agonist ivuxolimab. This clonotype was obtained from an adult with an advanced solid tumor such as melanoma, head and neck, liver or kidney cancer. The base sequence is TGTGCCAGCAGCTTAACGGGACGGGAGCTTTACAATGAGCAGTTCTTC. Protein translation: CASSLTGRELYNEQFF.